This T cell receptor (beta chain) came from a study of T cell responses to AZD1222 COVID-19 vaccine. Study-wide findings and caveats: An increase in Spike-specific TCR breadth and depth was observed after two AZD1222 doses.

As to this clone: The antigen is unknown.

Between the trimmed V and J ends, which lost 0 bases and 7 bases, there was a span of 8 bases. This CDR3 has 14 amino acids. Germline-derived CDR1 and CDR2 are SGHRS and YFSETQ. The table came from immunoSEQ multiplex PCR; TCRdb's copy has only in-frame clones and leaves some out. The data contain roughly 77,000 clones, around nine tenths of them seen just once; the ten biggest clones take up 3.3%. This material consisted of peripheral blood, taken 28 days after the second AZD1222 dose. V usage is TRBV5-1 and J usage is TRBJ1-6; D is perhaps TRBD1 (5 bases). This receptor was obtained from an adult who received the AZD1222 COVID-19 vaccine. The CDR3 is CASSLDGTNSPLHF. Written as DNA, the CDR3 is TGCGCCAGCAGCTTGGACGGGACCAATTCACCCCTCCACTTT.